This T cell receptor beta chain was captured in a study of vaccination and CD4 T cells after COVID-19. Study-level information: A vaccine, either BNT162b2 or mRNA-1273, was given to participants in two doses.

CDR3 size: 16 residues. Trimming cost V 1 base and J 6 bases; bases outside gene matches: 11. CDR1 is DFQATT, CDR2 SNEGSKA, per germline (reference sequence). Scientists ran DNA taken from cultured CD4+ T cells through the Oncomine TCR Beta short-read assay for sequencing. TCRdb reanalysed the PCR reads using MiXCR and keeps one entry per CDR3 protein. The sample includes about 18,000 distinct CDR3 sequences, more than 50% of them seen just once. Documented treatment: approximately 9-day PBMC culture with coronavirus spike peptide pools or control peptides (ViraFEST assay). The ViraFEST method relied on peptide pools to expand antigen-specific T cells, followed by TCR sequencing. A remark on this clonotype: What it recognizes is unknown.

Study-wide points: Median reactive clonotypes, those recognizing SARS-CoV-2, rose from around 21 to 38, not significantly.

The TCR was taken from a human donor who had recovered from COVID-19. V gene TRBV20-1 combines with J gene TRBJ2-7, with 11 bases aligning to TRBD2. The input for sequencing was CD4+ T cells from blood, cultured in vitro, taken before SARS-CoV-2 vaccination. CDR3 in DNA: TGCAGTGCTAGAGGACTAGCGGGACTTACTAATGGCGAGCAGTACTTC. This sequence encodes CSARGLAGLTNGEQYF.